The next 32 T cell receptor beta chains were all read from a single sample in a study of cytomegalovirus exposure and HLA in healthy donors. 60 Vbeta and 13 Jbeta primers were used in PCR. Measured with immunoSEQ multiplex PCR; TCRdb has only the in-frame clones, and not every one. The table has some 150,000 clones, approximately 60% seen once. Sequencing used PBMCs. The receptors shown here come from a woman in her thirties or forties in good health and CMV-seronegative.

This clone has more than one count but fewer than ten. The gene calls are TRBV18 and TRBJ1-3; D not resolved. This CDR3 is 12 amino acids long. CDR1 is KGHSH and CDR2 is LQKENI in the germline V gene. V was shortened by 6 bases and J by 0 bases, with 3 bases between the two germline ends. The chain's CDR3 is CASSGSGNTIYF. DNA for the CDR3: TGTGCCAGCTCCGGCTCTGGAAACACCATATATTTT.

This clone was seen a few times. The rearrangement links TRBV10-3 to TRBJ1-1, with 7 bases that match TRBD1. V dropped 7 bases and J dropped 4; count of bases not matched to a gene: 6. Germline lookup yields CDR1 ENHRY and CDR2 SYGVKD. The length of the CDR3 is 13 residues. CDR3 in DNA: TGTGCCATCACGGCGACAGGGACCACTGAAGCTTTCTTT. Translation gives CAITATGTTEAFF.

Here the CDR3 DNA reads TGTGCCAGCAAAAACGGGGGATTCTACGAGCAGTACTTC. Its protein product is CASKNGGFYEQYF. V usage is TRBV28 and J usage is TRBJ2-7; possible D gene TRBD2, 6 bases. The length of the CDR3 is 13 residues. Germline V gene sequence: CDR1 MDHEN, CDR2 SYDVKM. Trimming stripped 7 bases from V and 3 bases from J, with 13 bases between.

The rearrangement links TRBV27 to TRBJ1-1, with 11 bases fitting TRBD1. V shed 5 bases, J shed 4 bases, and the junction held 3 bases outside the gene matches. The CDR3 consists of 14 residues. Per germline, CDR1 MNHEY and CDR2 SMNVEV (reference sequence). The CDR3 DNA reads as TGTGCCAGCAGTGGCGGGACAGGGGGCACTGAAGCTTTCTTT. Its protein product is CASSGGTGGTEAFF.

The chain uses TRBV4-3 and TRBJ2-3, with 9 bases aligning to TRBD2. The V and J ends lost 3 bases and 2 bases, in that order; junction bases with no gene match: 6. CDR3 length: 16 amino acids. Germline lookup yields CDR1 LGHNA and CDR2 YSLEER. The CDR3 loop is CASSHLIAGDTDTQYF. In DNA, the CDR3 is TGCGCCAGCAGCCACCTGATAGCGGGGGACACAGATACGCAGTATTTT.

The CDR3 is CASSDSYGHSVDTEAFF. CDR3 sequence (DNA): TGTGCCAGCAGTGATTCGTACGGACACTCTGTCGACACTGAAGCTTTCTTT. The rearrangement links TRBV6-7 to TRBJ1-1; D perhaps matches TRBD1 (5 bases). TRBV6-7 is classed as an ORF, of uncertain function. The CDR3 is made up of 17 amino acids. V was trimmed by 5 bases and J by 3 bases, leaving 22 bases between them.

The V gene is TRBV4-3, the J gene TRBJ2-3; perhaps TRBD2 as D (5 bases). The V gene's germline CDR1 is LGHNA and CDR2 YSLEER. The length of the CDR3 is 15 residues. V lost 3 bases and J 2 bases, leaving 12 bases between the germline ends. The CDR3: CASSHITGVTDTQYF. The CDR3, as DNA: TGCGCCAGCAGCCATATCACCGGGGTCACAGATACGCAGTATTTT.

The chain is built from TRBV28 and TRBJ1-5, with 7 positions matching TRBD1. Per germline, CDR1 MDHEN and CDR2 SYDVKM. The length of the CDR3 is 12 residues. V was clipped by 8 bases and J by 2 bases; unmatched bases: 0. The CDR3 coding sequence is TGTGCCAGCGGACAGGGCAATCAGCCCCAGCATTTT. It translates to CASGQGNQPQHF.

The gene calls are TRBV11-1 and TRBJ2-7, with D maybe TRBD1 (6 bases). The CDR3 loop spans 13 amino acids. The V end lost 4 bases, the J end lost 3 bases, and 10 bases lay between the germline ends. Per germline, CDR1 SGHAT and CDR2 FQDESV (reference sequence). This chain's CDR3 is CASSSTGIYEQYF. Here the CDR3 DNA reads TGTGCCAGCAGCTCTACAGGGATCTACGAGCAGTACTTC.

About this clone itself: The same CDR3 also results from other DNA sequences found in this sample. The genes are TRBV5-1 and TRBJ1-1, with D possibly matching TRBD1 (6 bases). The germline V gene has CDR1 SGHRS and CDR2 YFSETQ. The CDR3 has 13 amino acids. With 1 base removed from V and 4 bases from J, the gap between germline ends came to 8 bases. The CDR3 sequence: CASSLRGGTEAFF. The CDR3, as DNA: TGCGCCAGCAGCTTGCGAGGGGGCACTGAAGCTTTCTTT.

This clone was seen a handful of times. The chain has TRBV5-1 and TRBJ1-1, with D perhaps matching TRBD1 (6 bases). V gave up 2 bases and J gave up 4 bases, with 15 bases separating them. CDR3 length equals 15 residues. Per germline, CDR1 SGHRS and CDR2 YFSETQ. The chain's CDR3 is CASSFRGPSSTEAFF. CDR3 nucleotide sequence: TGCGCCAGCAGCTTCAGGGGCCCTTCAAGCACTGAAGCTTTCTTT.

This chain links TRBV9 with TRBJ2-1; D may be TRBD1 (6 bases). The CDR3 is made up of 16 amino acids. Trimming left V 4 bases short and J 2 bases short, with 16 bases between. Germline-derived CDR1 and CDR2 are SGDLS and YYNGEE. CDR3 sequence: CASSLLQGIPYNEQFF. CDR3 nucleotides: TGTGCCAGCAGCCTCTTACAGGGAATCCCCTACAATGAGCAGTTCTTC.

V usage is TRBV7-3 and J usage is TRBJ1-6, with D perhaps matching TRBD1 (5 bases). Germline V gives CDR1 SGHTA, CDR2 FQGTGA. The ends were cut back, 1 base at V and 7 bases at J, with 14 bases in the middle. The CDR3 spans 16 residues. This CDR3 reads CASSLSGRAGNSPLHF. In DNA form, the CDR3 reads TGTGCCAGCAGCTTAAGCGGCAGGGCCGGAAATTCACCCCTCCACTTT.

The rearrangement joins TRBV7-8 to TRBJ2-3, with 10 bases matching TRBD1. Per the germline V gene, CDR1 is SGHVS and CDR2 is FQNEAQ. V trimming: 4 bases; J trimming: 5 bases; junction bases outside the gene matches: 6. There are 15 residues in the CDR3. The CDR3 region is CASSSHGTGEDTQYF. In DNA, the CDR3 is TGTGCCAGCAGCTCGCACGGGACAGGGGAAGATACGCAGTATTTT.

This clone has only one observation. The chain has TRBV10-3 and TRBJ2-1; the D gene is possibly TRBD2 (5 bases). Trimming removed 7 bases at V and 7 bases at J, with 17 bases between. The CDR3 covers 14 residues. Germline values: CDR1 ENHRY, CDR2 SYGVKD. The CDR3 loop reads CAIMGEGRLNEQFF. In nucleotides, the CDR3 is TGTGCCATCATGGGAGAGGGTCGATTGAATGAGCAGTTCTTC.

Regarding this clone: At one end the junction does not follow the germline gene, possibly because of a read error. The genes are TRBV6-5 and TRBJ2-7; D might be TRBD2 (6 bases). Per the germline V gene, CDR1 is MNHEY and CDR2 is SVGAGI. CDR3 size: 15 residues. DNA of the CDR3: TGTGCCAGCAGTTACGAGGGACTTACCTCCAACGAGCAGTACTTC. Protein product: CASSYEGLTSNEQYF.

In its sample, this clone was seen once. The chain links TRBV7-9 to TRBJ1-1; no reliable D call. Germline V gives CDR1 SEHNR, CDR2 FQNEAQ (reference sequence). This CDR3 is built from 14 residues. Trimming stripped 4 bases from V and 1 base from J, with 10 bases between. CDR3 in DNA: TGTGCCAGCAGCTCTTACGGTGGGAACACTGAAGCTTTCTTT. This translates into CASSSYGGNTEAFF.

The V gene is TRBV28, the J gene TRBJ1-5; 10 nucleotides line up with TRBD1. With 3 bases clipped from V and 0 bases from J, the junction kept 11 bases outside the gene matches. Germline V gene lookup returns CDR1 MDHEN and CDR2 SYDVKM. This CDR3 is built from 19 residues. The CDR3 DNA follows: TGTGCCAGCAGTTTCCGCAGGACAGGGGGATCTAATAGCAATCAGCCCCAGCATTTT. Translation gives CASSFRRTGGSNSNQPQHF.

This clone was observed a few times. The chain links TRBV2 to TRBJ2-3; D perhaps matches TRBD2 (5 bases). V dropped 5 bases and J dropped 8 bases, with 11 bases sitting between them. Germline V lookup: CDR1 SNHLY, CDR2 FYNNEI. The CDR3 extends over 12 amino acids. CDR3 protein: CASSTIRGTQYF. As DNA, the CDR3 is TGTGCCAGCAGTACTATTCGGGGTACGCAGTATTTT. Drawing the rest from reference TRBV2 and TRBJ2-3, the complete variable domain is EPEVTQTPSHQVTQMGQEVILRCVPISNHLYFYWYRQILGQKVEFLVSFYNNEISEKSEIFDDQFSVERPDGSNFTLKIRSTKLEDSAMYFCASSTIRGTQYFGPGTRLTVL.

The chain is built from TRBV9 and TRBJ1-1; possibly TRBD1 for D (6 bases). The CDR3 runs to 15 residues. The germline V and J ends were trimmed by 4 bases and 3 bases, with 16 bases remaining between them. Germline V lookup: CDR1 SGDLS, CDR2 YYNGEE. CDR3: CASSLLGTPYTEAFF. Written as DNA, the CDR3 is TGTGCCAGCAGCCTCCTCGGGACACCTTACACTGAAGCTTTCTTT. Drawing the rest from reference TRBV9 and TRBJ1-1, the complete variable domain is DSGVTQTPKHLITATGQRVTLRCSPRSGDLSVYWYQQSLDQGLQFLIQYYNGEERAKGNILERFSAQQFPDLHSELNLSSLELGDSALYFCASSLLGTPYTEAFFGQGTRLTVV.

The table lists this clone with a few counts. The chain has TRBV7-8 and TRBJ1-6; TRBD1 is a possible D gene (6 bases). Germline V gene lookup returns CDR1 SGHVS and CDR2 FQNEAQ. The V gene lost 5 bases and the J gene lost 9 bases, with 17 bases spanning the gap. This CDR3 comprises 15 residues. The CDR3, as DNA: TGTGCCAGCAGCCCAACAGAGGGGGGGCCTTCACCCCTCCACTTT. This gives the protein CASSPTEGGPSPLHF.

V and J are TRBV18 and TRBJ1-5, with 8 bases fitting TRBD1. Trimming took 2 bases from V and 3 from J; bases not matched to a gene: 6. The germline V gene has CDR1 KGHSH and CDR2 LQKENI. The CDR3 extends over 16 amino acids. CDR3 sequence reads: CASSPVGQEINQPQHF. The CDR3 DNA reads TGTGCCAGCTCACCAGTGGGACAGGAGATCAATCAGCCCCAGCATTTT.

V gene TRBV28 combines with J gene TRBJ1-2, with D hard to call. V lost 4 bases and J lost 0, with 12 bases in between. The germline V gene encodes CDR1 MDHEN and CDR2 SYDVKM. This CDR3 is built from 15 residues. CDR3 in amino acids: CASSWATASNYGYTF. The CDR3 bases are TGTGCCAGCAGTTGGGCCACCGCATCTAACTATGGCTACACCTTC.

This clone was recorded once. The V gene is TRBV11-2, the J gene TRBJ1-1; D is uncertain. Germline loops: CDR1 SGHAT, CDR2 FQNNGV. The CDR3 is 18 residues long. Trimming pared 2 bases from V and 1 base from J, leaving 20 bases between. The DNA of the CDR3 is TGTGCCAGCAGCTTATATCCCCCTGGATGGGAGGAGAACACTGAAGCTTTCTTT. Its translation is CASSLYPPGWEENTEAFF.

In its sample, this clone was seen a few times. The chain uses TRBV9 and TRBJ2-7; TRBD1 is a possible D gene (6 bases). From germline, CDR1 is SGDLS and CDR2 YYNGEE. V was pared by 0 bases and J by 2 bases, with 12 bases between. This CDR3 has 15 amino acids. The chain's CDR3 is CASSVAAGDTYEQYF. The DNA of the CDR3 is TGTGCCAGCAGCGTAGCGGCAGGGGATACCTACGAGCAGTACTTC.

J is TRBJ2-3 and V is TRBV6-6, with 7 bases identical to TRBD2. The V and J ends lost 2 bases and 2 bases, in that order; junction bases with no gene match: 1. The CDR3 loop spans 14 amino acids. Germline values: CDR1 MNHNY, CDR2 SVGAGI (reference sequence). The chain's CDR3 is CASSYAGDTDTQYF. The CDR3 DNA sequence: TGTGCCAGCAGTTACGCGGGGGACACAGATACGCAGTATTTT.

A single count supports this clone. The CDR3 DNA reads TGTGCCACCAGCAGAGGAGGGAGAGACGGCTACACCTTC. Protein sequence: CATSRGGRDGYTF. V usage is TRBV15 and J usage is TRBJ1-2; no clear D. V lost 1 base to trimming and J lost 8 bases, with 11 bases between them. Germline assignment: CDR1 LNHNV and CDR2 YYDKDF (reference sequence). CDR3 length: 13 amino acids.

The chain employs TRBV29-1 and TRBJ2-3, with D possibly being TRBD1 (5 bases). The CDR3 runs 14 residues. In germline, CDR1 is SQVTM, CDR2 ANQGSEA. CDR3 amino acids: CSCRIGAVTDTQYF. CDR3 nucleotides: TGCAGTTGCCGAATAGGGGCCGTCACAGATACGCAGTATTTT.

The chain recombines TRBV9 with TRBJ1-1; unclear D gene. The CDR3 covers 14 residues. V gave up 0 bases and J gave up 0 bases, with 6 bases separating them. Per germline, CDR1 SGDLS and CDR2 YYNGEE. CDR3 residues: CASSVASMNTEAFF. The CDR3 region has the DNA TGTGCCAGCAGCGTAGCTAGCATGAACACTGAAGCTTTCTTT. The variable domain in full, completed from reference TRBV9 and TRBJ1-1, reads DSGVTQTPKHLITATGQRVTLRCSPRSGDLSVYWYQQSLDQGLQFLIQYYNGEERAKGNILERFSAQQFPDLHSELNLSSLELGDSALYFCASSVASMNTEAFFGQGTRLTVV.

This chain joins TRBV15 and TRBJ2-7; 8 bases are shared with TRBD2. This CDR3 region has 13 residues. Looked up from germline, CDR1 is LNHNV and CDR2 is YYDKDF (reference sequence). With V trimmed by 4 bases and J by 4 bases, 3 bases remained unmatched. CDR3 amino acids: CATSISGEYEQYF. The CDR3 nucleotides are TGTGCCACCAGCATTAGCGGGGAATACGAGCAGTACTTC.

This chain uses TRBV5-1 with TRBJ1-1; D ambiguous. This CDR3 has 13 residues. V lost 1 base to trimming and J lost 5 bases, with 9 bases between them. CDR1 and CDR2 (germline): SGHRS, YFSETQ. The CDR3 nucleotides are TGCGCCAGCAGCTTGTATGGGGAGACTGAAGCTTTCTTT. Translated: CASSLYGETEAFF. Variable domain in full (rest from reference TRBV5-1 and TRBJ1-1): KAGVTQTPRYLIKTRGQQVTLSCSPISGHRSVSWYQQTPGQGLQFLFEYFSETQRNKGNFPGRFSGRQFSNSRSEMNVSTLELGDSALYLCASSLYGETEAFFGQGTRLTVV.

The rearrangement uses TRBV6-5 and TRBJ2-7; 7 nucleotides align to TRBD1. CDR1 is MNHEY and CDR2 is SVGAGI in the germline V gene. The ends lost 6 bases at V and 3 bases at J; junction bases unmatched: 5. The CDR3 is 13 amino acids. CDR3 region: CASRSSGGYEQYF. In DNA form, the CDR3 reads TGTGCCAGCAGATCTTCAGGGGGCTACGAGCAGTACTTC.